Listed below are T cell receptor beta chains from one sample, sequenced in a study of shared clonotypes between healthy human individuals. Some clones are missing from TCRdb's copy, which holds only in-frame ones; the method was immunoSEQ multiplex PCR. The sample contains 2 million to 2.5 million clones, less than 95% of which appear only once. The sample consisted of naive CD8+ T cells sorted from blood. These receptors all stem from a man aged 18 to 29 in good health. Each CDR3 is given with its conserved first and last residue. D genes are given only for firm matches. Clone size is stated in some rows and not others, as once, few, many or a class when expanded.

j_call: TRBJ1-2
d_call: NA
v_call: TRBV29-1
clone_size: few
cdr3_nt: TGCAGCGTTGAAGGGGGACTACGGGGAAGTATCTATGGCTACACCTTC
cdr3_aa: CSVEGGLRGSIYGYTF

j_call: TRBJ2-2
d_call: NA
v_call: TRBV13
clone_size: NA
cdr3_nt: TGTGCCAGCAGCTGGGGCCAAGGGACCGGGGAGCTGTTTTTT
cdr3_aa: CASSWGQGTGELFF

j_call: TRBJ1-6
d_call: TRBD1
v_call: TRBV7-8
clone_size: NA
cdr3_nt: TGTGCCAGCAGCTCACGGGACTCAGGGGGTAATTCACCCCTCCACTTT
cdr3_aa: CASSSRDSGGNSPLHF

j_call: TRBJ2-7
d_call: NA
v_call: TRBV27
clone_size: NA
cdr3_nt: TGTGCCAGCAGCTCTCTCGGAGCCACCAACCTCTACGAGCAGTACTTC
cdr3_aa: CASSSLGATNLYEQYF

j_call: TRBJ2-2
d_call: TRBD2
v_call: TRBV4-3
clone_size: NA
cdr3_nt: TGCGCCAGCAGCCAAACCCGGGCTAGCGGGAGGGCCATCGGGGAGCTGTTTTTT
cdr3_aa: CASSQTRASGRAIGELFF

j_call: TRBJ2-7
d_call: TRBD1
v_call: TRBV9
clone_size: NA
cdr3_nt: TGTGCCAGCAGCGTAGACGGGACAGGGGGCTACGAGCAGTACTTC
cdr3_aa: CASSVDGTGGYEQYF

j_call: TRBJ2-7
d_call: TRBD1
v_call: TRBV29-1
clone_size: NA
cdr3_nt: TGCAGCGTAGCCGGGGATGACAGGGGGGGCGACGAGCAGTACTTC
cdr3_aa: CSVAGDDRGGDEQYF

j_call: TRBJ2-1
d_call: TRBD2
v_call: TRBV27
clone_size: NA
cdr3_nt: TGTGCCAGCAGTTTATACCGGGGGGGCCTAAATGAGCAGTTCTTC
cdr3_aa: CASSLYRGGLNEQFF

j_call: TRBJ2-7
d_call: NA
v_call: TRBV5-6
clone_size: NA
cdr3_nt: TGTGCCAGCAGCTTGGCCCGGCAGGGGACCTACGAGCAGTACTTC
cdr3_aa: CASSLARQGTYEQYF

j_call: TRBJ1-2
d_call: NA
v_call: TRBV29-1
clone_size: NA
cdr3_nt: TGCAGCGTTGAAGATGGGGAAAACTATGGCTACACCTTC
cdr3_aa: CSVEDGENYGYTF

j_call: TRBJ1-1
d_call: TRBD1
v_call: TRBV5-1
clone_size: NA
cdr3_nt: TGCGCCAGCAGCGGGGACAGGGGATACACTGAAGCTTTCTTT
cdr3_aa: CASSGDRGYTEAFF

j_call: TRBJ1-1
d_call: NA
v_call: TRBV4-3
clone_size: once
cdr3_nt: TGCGCCAGCAGCCCCACAGGGAAGGCTGAAGCTTTCTTT
cdr3_aa: CASSPTGKAEAFF